This record concerns one T cell receptor beta chain sequence. Its antigen is currently unknown. The data originate from a study of shared clonotypes between healthy human individuals. On the study more broadly: Contributing individuals were a couple of females and a few males aged 18 to 49. General observations from the study: Shared clonotypes across all four donors exceeded non-shared ones in generation probability.

The CDR3 runs 17 residues. Trimming stripped 5 bases from V and 0 bases from J, with 17 bases between. Germline-derived CDR1 and CDR2 are SNHLY and FYNNEI. Assay execution took place at the deep level. Assay: immunoSEQ multiplex PCR; the TCRdb copy retains only in-frame clones and omits some. The repertoire holds some 690,000 clones, with roughly 87% as singletons. Sequenced sample: memory CD8+ T cells from PBMCs. Subset denoted: CD45RO+ cells pooled with CCR7-negative TemRA cells. This clonotype was obtained from a man aged 18 to 29 in good health. Some clones in this sample may be carry-over from other donors' samples. This chain links TRBV2 with TRBJ1-5, with D tentatively TRBD1 (6 bases). The CDR3 is CASSFKTGGASNQPQHF. CDR3 bases: TGTGCCAGCAGTTTTAAGACAGGCGGGGCTAGCAATCAGCCCCAGCATTTT. Complete variable domain (other parts from reference TRBV2 and TRBJ1-5): EPEVTQTPSHQVTQMGQEVILRCVPISNHLYFYWYRQILGQKVEFLVSFYNNEISEKSEIFDDQFSVERPDGSNFTLKIRSTKLEDSAMYFCASSFKTGGASNQPQHFGDGTRLSIL.